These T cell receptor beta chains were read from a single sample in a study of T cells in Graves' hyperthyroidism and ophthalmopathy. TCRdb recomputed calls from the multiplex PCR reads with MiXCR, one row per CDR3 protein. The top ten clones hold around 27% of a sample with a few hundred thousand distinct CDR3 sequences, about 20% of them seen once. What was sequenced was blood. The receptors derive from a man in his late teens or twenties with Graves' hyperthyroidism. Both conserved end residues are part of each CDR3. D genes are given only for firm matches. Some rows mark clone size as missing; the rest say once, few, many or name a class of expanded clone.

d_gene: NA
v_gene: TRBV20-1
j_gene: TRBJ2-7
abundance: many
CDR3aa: CSASGRGVQYEQYF
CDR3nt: TGCAGTGCTAGTGGCCGTGGGGTCCAATACGAGCAGTACTTC

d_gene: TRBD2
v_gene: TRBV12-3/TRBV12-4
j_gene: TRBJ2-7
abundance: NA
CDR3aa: CASCPGLITNEQYF
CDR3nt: TGTGCCAGCTGTCCGGGACTAATAACCAATGAGCAGTACTTC

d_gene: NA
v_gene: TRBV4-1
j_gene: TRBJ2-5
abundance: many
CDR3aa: CASSPQGMEETQYF
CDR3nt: TGCGCCAGCAGCCCGCAGGGGATGGAAGAGACCCAGTACTTC

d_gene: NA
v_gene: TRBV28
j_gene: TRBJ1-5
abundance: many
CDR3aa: CASSLRGFSNQPQHF
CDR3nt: TGTGCCAGCAGTTTAAGGGGATTTAGCAATCAGCCCCAGCATTTT

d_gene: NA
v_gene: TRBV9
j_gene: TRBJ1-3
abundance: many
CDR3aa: CASSASGGNTIYF
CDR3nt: TGTGCCAGCAGCGCCTCAGGCGGAAACACCATATATTTT

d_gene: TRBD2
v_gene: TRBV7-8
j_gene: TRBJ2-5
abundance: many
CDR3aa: CASSLAGRDRETQYF
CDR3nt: TGTGCCAGCAGCTTAGCGGGGAGGGACCGAGAGACCCAGTACTTC

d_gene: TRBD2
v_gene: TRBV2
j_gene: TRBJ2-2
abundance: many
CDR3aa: CASRAGLAVNTGELFF
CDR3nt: TGTGCCAGCAGGGCAGGACTAGCGGTGAACACCGGGGAGCTGTTTTTT

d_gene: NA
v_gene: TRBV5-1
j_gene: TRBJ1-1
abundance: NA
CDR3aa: CASSSDSSGVTEAFF
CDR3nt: TGCGCCAGCAGCTCAGACAGTTCGGGGGTCACTGAAGCTTTCTTT

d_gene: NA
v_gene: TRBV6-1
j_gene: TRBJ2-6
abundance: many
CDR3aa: CASSGSWRDGANVLTF
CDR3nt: TGTGCCAGCAGTGGAAGTTGGAGGGATGGGGCCAACGTCCTGACTTTC

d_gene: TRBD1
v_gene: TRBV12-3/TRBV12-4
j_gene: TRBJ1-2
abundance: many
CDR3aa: CASSGHLQGKDGYTF
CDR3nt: TGTGCCAGCTCGGGGCATTTACAGGGGAAAGATGGCTACACCTTC

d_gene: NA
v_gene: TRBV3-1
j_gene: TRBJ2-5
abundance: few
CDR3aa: CASGVEDQYF
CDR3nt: TGTGCCAGCGGGGTCGAGGACCAGTACTTC

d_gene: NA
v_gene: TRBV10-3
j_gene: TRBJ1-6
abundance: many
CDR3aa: CATSWGAENSPLHF
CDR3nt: TGTGCCACTAGTTGGGGGGCTGAAAATTCACCCCTCCACTTT

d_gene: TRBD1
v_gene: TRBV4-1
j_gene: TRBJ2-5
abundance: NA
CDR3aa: CASSQTTGQETQYF
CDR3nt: TGCGCCAGCAGCCAAACGACAGGGCAAGAGACCCAGTACTTC

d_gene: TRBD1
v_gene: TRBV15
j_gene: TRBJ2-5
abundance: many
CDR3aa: CATSRDSTGEETQYF
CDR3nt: TGTGCCACCAGCAGAGATAGCACAGGGGAAGAGACCCAGTACTTC

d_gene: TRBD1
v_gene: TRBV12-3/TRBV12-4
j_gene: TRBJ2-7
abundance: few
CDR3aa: CASSTTGATYEQYF
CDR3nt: TGTGCCAGCAGCACAACAGGGGCTACCTACGAGCAGTACTTC

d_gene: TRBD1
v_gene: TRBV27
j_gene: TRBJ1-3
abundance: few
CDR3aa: CASRQRGGFGNTIYF
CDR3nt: TGTGCCAGCAGACAAAGAGGGGGCTTTGGAAACACCATATATTTT

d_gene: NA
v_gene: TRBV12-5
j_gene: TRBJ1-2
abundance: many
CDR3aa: CASGRDPGTVYGYTF
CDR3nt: TGTGCTAGTGGTCGCGACCCCGGGACGGTCTATGGCTACACCTTC

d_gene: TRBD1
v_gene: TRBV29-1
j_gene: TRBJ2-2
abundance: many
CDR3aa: CSGGQANTGELFF
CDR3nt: TGCAGCGGCGGACAGGCGAACACCGGGGAGCTGTTTTTT

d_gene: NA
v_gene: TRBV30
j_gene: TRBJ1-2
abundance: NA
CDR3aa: CAWGIYGYTF
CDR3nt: TGTGCCTGGGGGATCTATGGCTACACCTTC

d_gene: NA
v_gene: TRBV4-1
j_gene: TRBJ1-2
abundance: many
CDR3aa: CASFQAGKANYGYTF
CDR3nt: TGCGCCAGCTTCCAGGCCGGCAAAGCTAACTATGGCTACACCTTC

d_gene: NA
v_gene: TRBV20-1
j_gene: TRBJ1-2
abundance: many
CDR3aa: CSASPGGSYGYTF
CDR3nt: TGCAGTGCGTCACCGGGGGGGTCCTATGGCTACACCTTC

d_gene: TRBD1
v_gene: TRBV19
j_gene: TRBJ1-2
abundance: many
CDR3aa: CASSKGQGYGYTF
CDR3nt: TGTGCCAGTAGTAAGGGACAGGGCTATGGCTACACCTTC

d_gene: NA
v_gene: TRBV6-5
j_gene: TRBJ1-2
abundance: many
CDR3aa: CASSYRDGGYGYTF
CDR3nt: TGTGCCAGCAGTTACCGGGACGGAGGGTATGGCTACACCTTC

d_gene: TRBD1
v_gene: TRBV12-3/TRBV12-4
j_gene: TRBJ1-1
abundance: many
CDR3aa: CASSETGAKNTEAFF
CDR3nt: TGTGCCAGCAGTGAGACAGGGGCTAAGAACACTGAAGCTTTCTTT

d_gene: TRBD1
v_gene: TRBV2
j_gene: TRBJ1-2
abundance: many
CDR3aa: CASSQNQGGRGYTF
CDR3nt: TGTGCCAGCAGTCAGAACCAGGGGGGCAGGGGCTACACCTTC

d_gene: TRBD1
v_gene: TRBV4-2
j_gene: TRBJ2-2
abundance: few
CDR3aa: CASNAAGQGTGELFF
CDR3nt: TGTGCCAGCAACGCCGCGGGACAGGGGACCGGGGAGCTGTTTTTT

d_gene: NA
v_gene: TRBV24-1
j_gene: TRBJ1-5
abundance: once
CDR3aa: CATSEAGTNNHPQHF
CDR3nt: TGTGCCACCAGTGAGGCCGGGACCAACAATCATCCCCAGCATTTT

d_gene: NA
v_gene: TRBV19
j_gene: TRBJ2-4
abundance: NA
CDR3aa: CATQEIGQGNIQYF
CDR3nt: TGTGCCACTCAGGAAATAGGGCAGGGAAACATTCAGTACTTC

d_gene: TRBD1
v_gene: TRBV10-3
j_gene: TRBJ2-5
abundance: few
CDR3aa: CAISPASGQGAQETQYF
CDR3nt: TGTGCCATCAGTCCTGCCTCGGGACAGGGGGCCCAAGAGACCCAGTACTTC

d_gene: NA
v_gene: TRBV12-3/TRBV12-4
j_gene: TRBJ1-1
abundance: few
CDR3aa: CASGPVSNTEAFF
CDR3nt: TGTGCCAGCGGTCCCGTTTCGAACACTGAAGCTTTCTTT

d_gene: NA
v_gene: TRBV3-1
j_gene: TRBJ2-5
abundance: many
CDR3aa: CASSLGGHMVQETQYF
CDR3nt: TGTGCCAGCAGCCTCGGCGGGCACATGGTACAAGAGACCCAGTACTTC

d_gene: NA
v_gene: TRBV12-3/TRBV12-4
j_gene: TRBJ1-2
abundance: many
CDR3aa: CASRSGRRVEGYTF
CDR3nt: TGTGCCAGCAGGTCGGGACGGAGGGTAGAAGGCTACACCTTC

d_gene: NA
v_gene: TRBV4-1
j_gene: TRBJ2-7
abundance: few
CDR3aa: CASSRYIGASYEQYF
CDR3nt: TGCGCCAGCAGCCGCTACATCGGCGCCTCCTACGAGCAGTACTTC

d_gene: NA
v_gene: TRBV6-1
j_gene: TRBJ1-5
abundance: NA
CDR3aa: CASSPRQAGNQPQHF
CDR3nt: TGTGCCAGCAGTCCCCGACAGGCGGGCAATCAGCCCCAGCATTTT

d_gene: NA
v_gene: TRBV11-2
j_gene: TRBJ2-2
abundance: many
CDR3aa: CASSLLVNTGELFF
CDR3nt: TGTGCCAGCAGCTTACTGGTGAACACCGGGGAGCTGTTTTTT

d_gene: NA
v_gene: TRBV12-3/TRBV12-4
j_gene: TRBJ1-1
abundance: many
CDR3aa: CASSLDVPTEAFF
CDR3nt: TGTGCCAGCAGCCTTGATGTCCCCACTGAAGCTTTCTTT

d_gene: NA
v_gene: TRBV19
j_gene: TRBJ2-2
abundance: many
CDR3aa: CASNGESGELFF
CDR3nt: TGTGCCAGTAATGGGGAGTCCGGGGAGCTGTTTTTT

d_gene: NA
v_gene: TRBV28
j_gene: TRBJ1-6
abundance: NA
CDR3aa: CASSSGDSPLHF
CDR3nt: TGTGCCAGCAGTTCGGGAGACTCACCCCTCCACTTT

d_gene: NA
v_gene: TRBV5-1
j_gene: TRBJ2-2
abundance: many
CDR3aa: CASSLEVNTGELFF
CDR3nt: TGCGCCAGCAGCTTGGAGGTGAACACCGGGGAGCTGTTTTTT

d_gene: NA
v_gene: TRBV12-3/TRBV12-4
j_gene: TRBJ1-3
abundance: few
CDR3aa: CASNLLAGDRAGNTIYF
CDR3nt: TGTGCCAGCAATCTCCTGGCCGGGGATCGGGCCGGAAACACCATATATTTT

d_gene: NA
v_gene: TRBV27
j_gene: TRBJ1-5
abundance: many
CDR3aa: CASSPYVRQPQHF
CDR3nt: TGTGCCAGCAGTCCATATGTAAGACAGCCCCAGCATTTT